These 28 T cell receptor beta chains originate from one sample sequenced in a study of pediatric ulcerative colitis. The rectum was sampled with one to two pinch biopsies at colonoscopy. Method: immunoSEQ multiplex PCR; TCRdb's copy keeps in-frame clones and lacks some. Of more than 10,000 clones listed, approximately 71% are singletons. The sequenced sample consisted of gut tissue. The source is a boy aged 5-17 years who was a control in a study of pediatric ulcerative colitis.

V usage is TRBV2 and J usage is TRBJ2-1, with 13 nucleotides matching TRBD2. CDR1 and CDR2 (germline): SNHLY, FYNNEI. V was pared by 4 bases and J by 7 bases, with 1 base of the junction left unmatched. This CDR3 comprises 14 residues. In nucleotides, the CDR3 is TGTGCCAGCAGTGGGGGACTAGCGGGGAATGAGCAGTTCTTC. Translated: CASSGGLAGNEQFF. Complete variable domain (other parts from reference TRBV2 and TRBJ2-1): EPEVTQTPSHQVTQMGQEVILRCVPISNHLYFYWYRQILGQKVEFLVSFYNNEISEKSEIFDDQFSVERPDGSNFTLKIRSTKLEDSAMYFCASSGGLAGNEQFFGPGTRLTVL.

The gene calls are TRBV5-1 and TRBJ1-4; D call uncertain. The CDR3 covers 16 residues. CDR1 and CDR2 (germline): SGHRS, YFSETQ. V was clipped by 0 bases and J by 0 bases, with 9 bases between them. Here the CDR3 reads CASSLVDGATNEKLFF. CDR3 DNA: TGCGCCAGCAGCTTGGTCGACGGTGCAACTAATGAAAAACTGTTTTTT.

CDR3 DNA: TGTGCCAGCTCACCAAAACTAGCGGGGACAGATACGCAGTATTTT. It encodes CASSPKLAGTDTQYF. The V and J genes are TRBV18 and TRBJ2-3; TRBD2 agrees at 10 bases. Per the germline V gene, CDR1 is KGHSH and CDR2 is LQKENI. The CDR3 has 15 amino acids. V was clipped by 2 bases and J by 3 bases; unmatched bases: 2.

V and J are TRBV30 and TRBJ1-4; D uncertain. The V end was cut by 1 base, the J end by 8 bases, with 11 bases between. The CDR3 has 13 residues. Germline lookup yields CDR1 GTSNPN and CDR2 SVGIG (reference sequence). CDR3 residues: CAWSARHSEKLFF. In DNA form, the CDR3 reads TGTGCCTGGAGTGCCCGACACTCAGAAAAACTGTTTTTT.

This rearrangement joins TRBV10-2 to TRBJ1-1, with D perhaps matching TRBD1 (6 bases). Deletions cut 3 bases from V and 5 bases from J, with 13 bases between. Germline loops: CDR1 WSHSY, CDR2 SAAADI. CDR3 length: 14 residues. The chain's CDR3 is CASSEGQGWTEAFF. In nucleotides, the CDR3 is TGCGCCAGCAGTGAAGGGCAGGGGTGGACTGAAGCTTTCTTT.

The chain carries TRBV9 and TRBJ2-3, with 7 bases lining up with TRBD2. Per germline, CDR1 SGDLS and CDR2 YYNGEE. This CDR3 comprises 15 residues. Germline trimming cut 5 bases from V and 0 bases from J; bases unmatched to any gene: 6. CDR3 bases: TGTGCCAGCAGGAGCGGGACTTCTAGCACAGATACGCAGTATTTT. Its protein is CASRSGTSSTDTQYF.

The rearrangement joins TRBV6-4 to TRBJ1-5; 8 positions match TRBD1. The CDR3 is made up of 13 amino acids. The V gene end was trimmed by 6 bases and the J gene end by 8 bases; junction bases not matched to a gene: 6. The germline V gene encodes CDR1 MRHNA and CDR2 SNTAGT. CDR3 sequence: CASRTQGAEPQHF. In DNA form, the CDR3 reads TGTGCCAGCAGAACTCAGGGGGCTGAGCCCCAGCATTTT.

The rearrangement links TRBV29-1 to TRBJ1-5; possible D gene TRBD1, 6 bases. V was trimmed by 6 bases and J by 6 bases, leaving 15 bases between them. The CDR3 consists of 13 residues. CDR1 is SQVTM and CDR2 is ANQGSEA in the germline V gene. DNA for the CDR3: TGCAGCGTGGCACAGGGAAGAAGTCAGCCCCAGCATTTT. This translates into CSVAQGRSQPQHF.

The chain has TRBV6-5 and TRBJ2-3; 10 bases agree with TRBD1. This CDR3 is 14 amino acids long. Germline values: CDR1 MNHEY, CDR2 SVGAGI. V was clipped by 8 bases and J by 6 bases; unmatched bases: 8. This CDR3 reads CASYKDRGRDTQYF. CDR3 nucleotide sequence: TGTGCCAGCTATAAGGACAGGGGGAGGGATACGCAGTATTTT.

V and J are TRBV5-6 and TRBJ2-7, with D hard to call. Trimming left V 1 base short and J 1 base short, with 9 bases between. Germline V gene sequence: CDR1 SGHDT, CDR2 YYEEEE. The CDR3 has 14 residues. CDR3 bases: TGTGCCAGCAGCTTGATTAGCAGGTCCTACGAGCAGTACTTC. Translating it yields CASSLISRSYEQYF.

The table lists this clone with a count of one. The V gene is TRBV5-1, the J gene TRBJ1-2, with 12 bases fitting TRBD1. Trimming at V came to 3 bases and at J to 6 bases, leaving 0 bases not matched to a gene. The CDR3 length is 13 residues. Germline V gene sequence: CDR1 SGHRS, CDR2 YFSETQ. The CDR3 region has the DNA TGCGCCAGCAGCTGGGACAGGGGGCATGGCTACACCTTC. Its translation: CASSWDRGHGYTF. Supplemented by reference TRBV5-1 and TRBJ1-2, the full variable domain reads KAGVTQTPRYLIKTRGQQVTLSCSPISGHRSVSWYQQTPGQGLQFLFEYFSETQRNKGNFPGRFSGRQFSNSRSEMNVSTLELGDSALYLCASSWDRGHGYTFGSGTRLTVV.

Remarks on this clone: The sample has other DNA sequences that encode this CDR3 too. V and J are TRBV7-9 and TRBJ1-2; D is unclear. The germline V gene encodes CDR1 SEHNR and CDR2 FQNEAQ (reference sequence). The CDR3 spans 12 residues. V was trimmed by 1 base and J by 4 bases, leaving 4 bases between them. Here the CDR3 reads CASSLEGYGYTF. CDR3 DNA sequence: TGTGCCAGCAGCTTAGAGGGCTATGGCTACACCTTC. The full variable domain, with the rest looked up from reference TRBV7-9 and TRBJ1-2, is DTGVSQNPRHKITKRGQNVTFRCDPISEHNRLYWYRQTLGQGPEFLTYFQNEAQLEKSRLLSDRFSAERPKGSFSTLEIQRTEQGDSAMYLCASSLEGYGYTFGSGTRLTVV.

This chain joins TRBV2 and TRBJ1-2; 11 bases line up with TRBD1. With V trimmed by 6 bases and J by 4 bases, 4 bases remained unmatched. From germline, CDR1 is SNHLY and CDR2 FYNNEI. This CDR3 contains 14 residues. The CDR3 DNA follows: TGTGCCAGCAGCGATGGACAGGGGGCCTATGGCTACACCTTC. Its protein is CASSDGQGAYGYTF.

The CDR3 DNA sequence: TGTGCCAGCAGCTTGGGACTAGCGGGCACAGATACGCAGTATTTT. Residues: CASSLGLAGTDTQYF. V gene TRBV7-9 combines with J gene TRBJ2-3; 11 positions agree with TRBD2. The CDR3 is 15 residues long. After removal of 3 bases from V and 1 base from J, the junction contained 0 bases not matched to a gene. Germline CDR1 SEHNR, CDR2 FQNEAQ (reference sequence).

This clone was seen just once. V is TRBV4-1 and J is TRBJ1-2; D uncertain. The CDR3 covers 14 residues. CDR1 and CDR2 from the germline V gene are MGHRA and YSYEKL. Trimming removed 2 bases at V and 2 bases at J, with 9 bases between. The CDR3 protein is CASSQSPENYGYTF. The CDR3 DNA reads TGCGCCAGCAGCCAATCACCAGAGAACTATGGCTACACCTTC.

The CDR3 bases are TGTGCCAGCGGCCTCGGGAGGGCCGTCAATGAGCAGTTCTTC. It yields the protein CASGLGRAVNEQFF. This chain links TRBV5-4 with TRBJ2-1; 8 nucleotides match TRBD2. The CDR3 covers 14 residues. After removal of 7 bases from V and 6 bases from J, the junction contained 9 bases not matched to a gene. Germline V gene lookup returns CDR1 SGHNT and CDR2 YYREEE (reference sequence).

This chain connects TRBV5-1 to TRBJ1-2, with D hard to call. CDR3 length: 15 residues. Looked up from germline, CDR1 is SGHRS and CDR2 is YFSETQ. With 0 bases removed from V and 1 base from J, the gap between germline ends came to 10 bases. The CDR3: CASSLDVGINYGYTF. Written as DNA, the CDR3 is TGCGCCAGCAGCTTGGACGTCGGTATTAACTATGGCTACACCTTC.

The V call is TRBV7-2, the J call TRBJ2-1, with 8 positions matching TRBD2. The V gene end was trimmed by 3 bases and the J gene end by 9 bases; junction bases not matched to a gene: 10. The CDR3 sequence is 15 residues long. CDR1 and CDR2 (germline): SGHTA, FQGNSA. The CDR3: CASSLGLDGSGEQFF. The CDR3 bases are TGTGCCAGCAGCTTGGGACTAGACGGCTCCGGTGAGCAGTTCTTC.

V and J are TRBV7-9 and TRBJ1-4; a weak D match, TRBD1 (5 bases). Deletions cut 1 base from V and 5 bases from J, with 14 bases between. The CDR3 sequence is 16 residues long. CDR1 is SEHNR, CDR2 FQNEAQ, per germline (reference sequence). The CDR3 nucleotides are TGTGCCAGCAGCTTAGTGTTTGGGGGAGAAAATGAAAAACTGTTTTTT. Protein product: CASSLVFGGENEKLFF. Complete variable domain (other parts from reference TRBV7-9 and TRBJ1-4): DTGVSQNPRHKITKRGQNVTFRCDPISEHNRLYWYRQTLGQGPEFLTYFQNEAQLEKSRLLSDRFSAERPKGSFSTLEIQRTEQGDSAMYLCASSLVFGGENEKLFFGSGTQLSVL.

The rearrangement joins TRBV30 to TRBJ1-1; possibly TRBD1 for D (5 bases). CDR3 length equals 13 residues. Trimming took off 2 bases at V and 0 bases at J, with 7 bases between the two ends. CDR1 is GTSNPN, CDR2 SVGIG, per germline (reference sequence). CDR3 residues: CAWSWGMNTEAFF. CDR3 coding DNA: TGTGCCTGGAGTTGGGGGATGAACACTGAAGCTTTCTTT.

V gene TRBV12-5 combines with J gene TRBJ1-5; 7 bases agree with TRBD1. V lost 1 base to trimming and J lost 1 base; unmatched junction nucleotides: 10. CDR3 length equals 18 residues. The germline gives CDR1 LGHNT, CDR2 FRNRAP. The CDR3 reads CASGLALTGLGSNQPQHF. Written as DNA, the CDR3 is TGTGCTAGTGGTTTGGCTTTGACAGGGCTTGGGAGCAATCAGCCCCAGCATTTT.

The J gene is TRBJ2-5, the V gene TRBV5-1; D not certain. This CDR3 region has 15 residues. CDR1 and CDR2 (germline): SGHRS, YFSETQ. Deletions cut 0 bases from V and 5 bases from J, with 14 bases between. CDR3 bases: TGCGCCAGCAGCTTGGCCACACCTCGGCGGGAGACCCAGTACTTC. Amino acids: CASSLATPRRETQYF.

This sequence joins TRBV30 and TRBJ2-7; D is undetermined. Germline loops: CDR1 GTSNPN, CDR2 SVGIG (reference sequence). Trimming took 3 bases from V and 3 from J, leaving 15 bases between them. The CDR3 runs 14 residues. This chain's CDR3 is CAWRALGPYYEQYF. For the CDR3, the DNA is TGTGCCTGGAGGGCGCTAGGGCCTTACTACGAGCAGTACTTC.

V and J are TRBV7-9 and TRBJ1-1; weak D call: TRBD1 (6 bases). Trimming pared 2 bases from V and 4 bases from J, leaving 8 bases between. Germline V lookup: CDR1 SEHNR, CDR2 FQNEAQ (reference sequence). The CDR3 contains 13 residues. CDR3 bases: TGTGCCAGCAGCTTATCGGGGGCCACTGAAGCTTTCTTT. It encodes CASSLSGATEAFF.

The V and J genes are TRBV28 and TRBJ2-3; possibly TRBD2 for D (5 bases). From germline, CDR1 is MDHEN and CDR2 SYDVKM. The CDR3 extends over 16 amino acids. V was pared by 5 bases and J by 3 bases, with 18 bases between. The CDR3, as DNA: TGTGCCAGCAGTCCCTACACTAGGCTGTTGACAGATACGCAGTATTTT. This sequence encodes CASSPYTRLLTDTQYF.

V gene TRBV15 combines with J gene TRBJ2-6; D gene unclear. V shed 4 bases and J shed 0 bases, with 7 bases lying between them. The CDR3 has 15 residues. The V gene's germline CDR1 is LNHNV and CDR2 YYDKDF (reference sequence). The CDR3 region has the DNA TGTGCCACCAGCACTAGGTTCTCTGGGGCCAACGTCCTGACTTTC. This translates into CATSTRFSGANVLTF.

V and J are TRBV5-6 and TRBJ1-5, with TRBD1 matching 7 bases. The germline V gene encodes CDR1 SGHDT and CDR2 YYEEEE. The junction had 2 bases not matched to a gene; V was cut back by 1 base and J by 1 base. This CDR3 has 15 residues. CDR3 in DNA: TGTGCCAGCAGCTTGATGGGACAGAGCAATCAGCCCCAGCATTTT. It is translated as CASSLMGQSNQPQHF.

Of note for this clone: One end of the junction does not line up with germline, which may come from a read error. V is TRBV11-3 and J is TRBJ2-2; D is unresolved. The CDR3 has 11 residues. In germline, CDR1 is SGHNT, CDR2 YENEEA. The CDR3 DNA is TGTGCCGGCAGAGCAAGTGGGGAGCTGTTTTTT. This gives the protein CAGRASGELFF.